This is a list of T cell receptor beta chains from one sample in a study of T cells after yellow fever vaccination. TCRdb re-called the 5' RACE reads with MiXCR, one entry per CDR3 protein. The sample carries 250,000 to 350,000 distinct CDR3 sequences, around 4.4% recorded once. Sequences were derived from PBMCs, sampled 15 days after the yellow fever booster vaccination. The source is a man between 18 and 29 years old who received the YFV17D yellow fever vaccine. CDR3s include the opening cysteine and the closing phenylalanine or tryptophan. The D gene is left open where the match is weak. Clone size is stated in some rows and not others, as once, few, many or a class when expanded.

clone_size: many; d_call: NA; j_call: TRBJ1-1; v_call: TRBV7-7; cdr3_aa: CASSASVNTEAFF; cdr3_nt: TGTGCTAGCAGTGCTTCAGTTAACACTGAAGCTTTCTTT
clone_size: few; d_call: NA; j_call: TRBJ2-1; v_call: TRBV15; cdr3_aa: CATSPKGGSYNEQFF; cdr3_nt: TGTGCCACCAGCCCCAAGGGTGGCTCCTACAATGAGCAGTTCTTC
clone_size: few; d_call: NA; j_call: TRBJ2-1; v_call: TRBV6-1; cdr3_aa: CASRVSFDNEQFF; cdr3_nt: TGTGCCAGCAGGGTTAGCTTCGACAATGAGCAGTTCTTC
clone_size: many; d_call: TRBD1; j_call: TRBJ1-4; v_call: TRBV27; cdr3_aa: CASSRDRWASNEKLFF; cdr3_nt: TGTGCCAGCAGTCGGGACAGATGGGCGTCTAATGAAAAACTGTTTTTT
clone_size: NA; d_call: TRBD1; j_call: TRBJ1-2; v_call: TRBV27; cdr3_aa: CASSFSQDRGYGYTF; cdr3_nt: TGTGCCAGCAGCTTTTCCCAAGACAGGGGCTATGGCTACACCTTC
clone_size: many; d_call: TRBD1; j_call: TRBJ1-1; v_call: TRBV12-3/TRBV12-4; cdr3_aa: CASSQGARNTEAFF; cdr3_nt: TGTGCCAGCAGTCAGGGGGCGCGAAACACTGAAGCTTTCTTT
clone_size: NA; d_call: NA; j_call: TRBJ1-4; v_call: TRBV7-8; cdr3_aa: CASSFTDYEKLFF; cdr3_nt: TGTGCCAGCAGCTTTACAGACTATGAAAAACTGTTTTTT
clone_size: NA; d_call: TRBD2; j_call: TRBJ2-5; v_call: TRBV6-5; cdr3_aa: CASSYGETSGQQETQYF; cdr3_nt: TGTGCCAGCAGTTACGGAGAAACTAGCGGTCAACAAGAGACCCAGTACTTC
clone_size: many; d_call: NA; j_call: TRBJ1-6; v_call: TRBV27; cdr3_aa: CASSLLGFSNSPLHF; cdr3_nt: TGTGCCAGCAGTTTATTGGGGTTCTCTAATTCACCCCTCCACTTT
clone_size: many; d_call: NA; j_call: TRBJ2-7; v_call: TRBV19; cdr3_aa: CASSIRQRANEQYF; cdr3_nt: TGTGCCAGTAGTATTCGCCAGCGTGCGAACGAGCAGTACTTC
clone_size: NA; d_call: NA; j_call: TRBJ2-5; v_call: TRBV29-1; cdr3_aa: CSVAIMGQETQYF; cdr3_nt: TGCAGCGTGGCCATTATGGGTCAAGAGACCCAGTACTTC
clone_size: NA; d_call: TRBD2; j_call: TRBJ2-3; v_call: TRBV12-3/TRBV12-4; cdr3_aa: CASSGGIRTDTQYF; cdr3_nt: TGTGCCAGCTCGGGAGGGATCCGCACAGATACGCAGTATTTT
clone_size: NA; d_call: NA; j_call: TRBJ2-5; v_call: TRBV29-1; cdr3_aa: CSVGDQYF; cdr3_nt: TGCAGCGTTGGGGACCAGTACTTC
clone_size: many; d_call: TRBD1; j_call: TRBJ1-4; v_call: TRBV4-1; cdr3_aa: CASSQPGQGSANEKLFF; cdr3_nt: TGCGCCAGCAGCCAACCGGGACAGGGGAGCGCTAATGAAAAACTGTTTTTT
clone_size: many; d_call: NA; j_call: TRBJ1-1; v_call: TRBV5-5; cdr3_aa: CASSLSDWAFF; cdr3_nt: TGTGCCAGCAGCTTGTCAGACTGGGCTTTCTTT
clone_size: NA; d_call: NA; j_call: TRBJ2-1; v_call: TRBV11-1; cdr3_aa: CASSLGVIPQFF; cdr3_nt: TGTGCCAGCAGTCTTGGGGTGATACCCCAATTCTTC
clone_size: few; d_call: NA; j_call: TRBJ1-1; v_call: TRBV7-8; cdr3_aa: CASSPGIVTEAFF; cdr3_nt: TGTGCCAGCAGCCCCGGGATCGTCACTGAAGCTTTCTTT
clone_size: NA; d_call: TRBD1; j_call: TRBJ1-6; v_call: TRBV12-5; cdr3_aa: CASGRRDRSNSPLHF; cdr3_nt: TGTGCTAGTGGCCGCCGGGACAGGTCTAATTCACCCCTCCACTTT
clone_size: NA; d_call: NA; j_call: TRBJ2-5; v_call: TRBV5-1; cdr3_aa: CASSLGEGKETQYF; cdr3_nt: TGCGCCAGCAGCTTGGGCGAGGGTAAAGAGACCCAGTACTTC
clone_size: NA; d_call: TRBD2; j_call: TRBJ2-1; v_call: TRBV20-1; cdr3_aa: CSAPAGLAGGPGYNEQFF; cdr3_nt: TGCAGTGCACCCGCGGGACTAGCGGGGGGGCCGGGTTACAATGAGCAGTTCTTC
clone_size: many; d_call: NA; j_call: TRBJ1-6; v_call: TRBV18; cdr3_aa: CASSPTDGRPLHF; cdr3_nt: TGTGCCAGCTCACCCACTGACGGACGTCCCCTCCACTTT
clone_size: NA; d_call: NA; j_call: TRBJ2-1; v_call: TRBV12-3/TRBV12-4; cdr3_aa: CASSFWGDGNNEQFF; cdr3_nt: TGTGCCAGCAGTTTCTGGGGAGACGGCAACAATGAGCAGTTCTTC
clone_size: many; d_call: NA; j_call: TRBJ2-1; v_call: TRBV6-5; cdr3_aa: CASAGANQNEQFF; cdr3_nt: TGTGCCAGCGCGGGGGCTAATCAGAATGAGCAGTTCTTC
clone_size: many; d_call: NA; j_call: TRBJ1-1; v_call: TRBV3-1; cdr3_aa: CASSQLIANTEAFF; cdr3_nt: TGTGCCAGCAGCCAACTGATAGCCAACACTGAAGCTTTCTTT
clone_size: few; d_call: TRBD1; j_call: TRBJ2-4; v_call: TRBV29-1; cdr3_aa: CSLMWPRTGAKNIQYF; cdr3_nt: TGCAGCCTAATGTGGCCCAGGACAGGAGCCAAAAACATTCAGTACTTC
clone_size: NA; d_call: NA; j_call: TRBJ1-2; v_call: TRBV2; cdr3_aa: CASRGRSGYTF; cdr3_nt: TGTGCCAGCAGAGGGAGGTCCGGCTACACCTTC
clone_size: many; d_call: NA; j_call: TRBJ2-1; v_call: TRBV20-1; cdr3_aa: CSARDRGGAHNEQFF; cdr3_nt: TGCAGTGCTAGAGATAGGGGGGGGGCCCACAATGAGCAGTTCTTC
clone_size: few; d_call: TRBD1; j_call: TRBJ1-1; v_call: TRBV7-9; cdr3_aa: CASSQRRDRGTEAFF; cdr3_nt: TGTGCCAGCAGCCAACGCCGGGACAGGGGCACTGAAGCTTTCTTT
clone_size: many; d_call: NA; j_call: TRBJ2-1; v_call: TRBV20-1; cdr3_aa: CSARDGWKDHNEQFF; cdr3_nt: TGCAGTGCTAGAGATGGGTGGAAGGATCACAATGAGCAGTTCTTC
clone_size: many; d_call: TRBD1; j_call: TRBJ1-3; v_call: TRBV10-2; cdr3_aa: CASSARQGLNTIYF; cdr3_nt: TGCGCCAGCAGTGCCCGACAGGGGTTAAACACCATATATTTT
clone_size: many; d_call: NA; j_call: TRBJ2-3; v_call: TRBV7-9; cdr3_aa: CASSLGRHPRTDTQYF; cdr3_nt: TGTGCCAGCAGCTTAGGTAGACACCCACGCACAGATACGCAGTATTTT
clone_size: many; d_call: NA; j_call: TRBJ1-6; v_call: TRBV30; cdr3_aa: CAWSVNSPLHF; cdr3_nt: TGTGCCTGGAGTGTCAATTCACCCCTCCACTTT
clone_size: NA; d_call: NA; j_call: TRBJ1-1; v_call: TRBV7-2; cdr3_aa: CASGTGGGTEAFF; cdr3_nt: TGTGCCAGCGGAACGGGAGGGGGCACTGAAGCTTTCTTT
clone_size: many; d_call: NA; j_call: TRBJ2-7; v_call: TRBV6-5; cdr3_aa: CASSFEQGRGEQYF; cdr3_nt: TGTGCCAGCAGTTTTGAACAGGGTCGGGGCGAGCAGTACTTC
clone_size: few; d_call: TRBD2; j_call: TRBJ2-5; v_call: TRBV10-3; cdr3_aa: CAIRGGPGETQYF; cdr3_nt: TGTGCCATACGCGGGGGGCCGGGGGAGACCCAGTACTTC
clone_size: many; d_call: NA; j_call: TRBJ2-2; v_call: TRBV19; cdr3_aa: CASSAGENTGELFF; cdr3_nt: TGTGCCAGTAGTGCAGGAGAGAACACCGGGGAGCTGTTTTTT
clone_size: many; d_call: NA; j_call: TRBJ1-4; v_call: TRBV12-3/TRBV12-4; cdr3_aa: CASSPRQNEKLFF; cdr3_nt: TGTGCCAGCAGTCCCAGACAGAATGAAAAACTGTTTTTT
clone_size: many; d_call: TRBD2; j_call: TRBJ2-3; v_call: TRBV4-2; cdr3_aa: CASSQRVGTSGGPQYF; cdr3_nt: TGTGCCAGCAGCCAGAGAGTCGGGACTAGCGGGGGGCCGCAGTATTTT
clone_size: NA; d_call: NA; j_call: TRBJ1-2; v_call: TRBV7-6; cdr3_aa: CASSSSLQGYYGYTF; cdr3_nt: TGTGCCAGCAGCTCCTCGTTACAGGGATACTATGGCTACACCTTC
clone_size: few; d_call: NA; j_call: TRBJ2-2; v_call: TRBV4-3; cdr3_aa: CASSQGRRDGELFF; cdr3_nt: TGCGCCAGCAGCCAGGGTAGGAGAGACGGGGAGCTGTTTTTT
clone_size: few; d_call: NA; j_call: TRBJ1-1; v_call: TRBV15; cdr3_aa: CATSRINTNTEAFF; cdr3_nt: TGTGCCACCAGCAGGATAAACACGAACACTGAAGCTTTCTTT
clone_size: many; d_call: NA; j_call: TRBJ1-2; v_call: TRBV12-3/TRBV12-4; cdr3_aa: CASRDNYGYTF; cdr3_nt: TGTGCCAGCCGGGATAACTATGGCTACACCTTC